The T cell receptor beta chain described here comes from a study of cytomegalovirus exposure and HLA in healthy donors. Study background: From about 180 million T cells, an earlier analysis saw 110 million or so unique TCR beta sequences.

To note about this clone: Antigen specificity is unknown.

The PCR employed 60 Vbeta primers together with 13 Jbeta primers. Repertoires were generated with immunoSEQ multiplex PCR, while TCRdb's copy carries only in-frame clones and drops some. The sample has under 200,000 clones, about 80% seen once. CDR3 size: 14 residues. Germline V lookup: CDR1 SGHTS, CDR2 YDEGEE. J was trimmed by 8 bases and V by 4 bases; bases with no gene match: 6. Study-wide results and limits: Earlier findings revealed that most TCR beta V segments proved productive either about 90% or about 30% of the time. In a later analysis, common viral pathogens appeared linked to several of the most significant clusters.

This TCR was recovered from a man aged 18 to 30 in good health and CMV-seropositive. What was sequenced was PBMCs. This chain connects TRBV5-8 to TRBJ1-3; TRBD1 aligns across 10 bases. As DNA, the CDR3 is TGTGCCAGCAGCCCGGGGGACAGGGGTGACACCATATATTTT. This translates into CASSPGDRGDTIYF.